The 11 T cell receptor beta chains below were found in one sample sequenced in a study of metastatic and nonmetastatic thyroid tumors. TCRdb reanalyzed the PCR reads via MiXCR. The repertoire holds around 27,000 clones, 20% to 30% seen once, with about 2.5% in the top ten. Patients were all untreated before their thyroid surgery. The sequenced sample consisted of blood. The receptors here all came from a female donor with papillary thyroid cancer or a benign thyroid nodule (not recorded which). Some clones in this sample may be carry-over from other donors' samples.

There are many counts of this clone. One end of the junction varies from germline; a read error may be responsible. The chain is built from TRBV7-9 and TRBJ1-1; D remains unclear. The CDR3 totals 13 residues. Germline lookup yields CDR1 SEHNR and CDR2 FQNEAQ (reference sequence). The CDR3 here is CASSLEGNTEAFF. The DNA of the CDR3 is TGTGCCAGCAGTTTAGAGGGCAACACTGAAGCTTTCTTT.

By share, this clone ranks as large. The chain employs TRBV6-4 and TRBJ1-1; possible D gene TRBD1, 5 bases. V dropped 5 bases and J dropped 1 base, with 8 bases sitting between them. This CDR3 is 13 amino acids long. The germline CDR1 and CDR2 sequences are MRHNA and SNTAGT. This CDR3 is CASSRTQNTEAFF. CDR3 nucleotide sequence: TGTGCCAGCAGTCGGACACAGAACACTGAAGCTTTCTTT.

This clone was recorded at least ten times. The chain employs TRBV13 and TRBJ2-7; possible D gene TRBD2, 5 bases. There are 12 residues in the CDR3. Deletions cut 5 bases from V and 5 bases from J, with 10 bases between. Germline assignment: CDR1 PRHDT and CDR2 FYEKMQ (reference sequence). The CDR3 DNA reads TGTGCCAGCAGCGGTAGCGCGAACGAGCAGTACTTC. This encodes CASSGSANEQYF. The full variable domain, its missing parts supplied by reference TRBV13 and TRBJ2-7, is AAGVIQSPRHLIKEKRETATLKCYPIPRHDTVYWYQQGPGQDPQFLISFYEKMQSDKGSIPDRFSAQQFSDYHSELNMSSLELGDSALYFCASSGSANEQYFGPGTRLTVT.

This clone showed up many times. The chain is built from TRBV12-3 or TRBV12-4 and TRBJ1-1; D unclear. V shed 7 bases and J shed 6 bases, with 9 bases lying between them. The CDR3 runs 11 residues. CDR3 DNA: TGTGCCAGCACCCCTGCGGCTGAAGCTTTCTTT. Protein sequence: CASTPAAEAFF.

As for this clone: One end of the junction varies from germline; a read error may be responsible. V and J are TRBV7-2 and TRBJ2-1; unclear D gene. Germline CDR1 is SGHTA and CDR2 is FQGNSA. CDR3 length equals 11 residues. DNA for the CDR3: TGTTCCAGCAGAACCCACAATGAGCAGTTCTTC. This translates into CSSRTHNEQFF.

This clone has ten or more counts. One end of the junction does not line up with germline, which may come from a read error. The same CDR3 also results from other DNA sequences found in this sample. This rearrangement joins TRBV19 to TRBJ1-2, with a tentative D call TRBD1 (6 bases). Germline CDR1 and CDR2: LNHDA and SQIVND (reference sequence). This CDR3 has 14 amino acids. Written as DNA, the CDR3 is TGTGCCAGTTGCCGGGACAACTCTAACTATGGTTACACCTTC. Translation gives CASCRDNSNYGYTF.

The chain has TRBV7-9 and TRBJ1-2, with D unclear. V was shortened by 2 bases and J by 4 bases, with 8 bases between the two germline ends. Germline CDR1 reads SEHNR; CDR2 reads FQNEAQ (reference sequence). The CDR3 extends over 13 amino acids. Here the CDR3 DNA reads TGTGCCAGCAGCTTATCATCATGCTATGGCTACACCTTC. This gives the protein CASSLSSCYGYTF.

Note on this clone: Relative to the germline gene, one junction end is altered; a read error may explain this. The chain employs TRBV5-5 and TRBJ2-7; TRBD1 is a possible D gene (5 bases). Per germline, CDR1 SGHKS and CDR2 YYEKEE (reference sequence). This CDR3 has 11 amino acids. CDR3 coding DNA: TGTGCCAGTGGGGCAGCCTTCGAGAAGTACTTC. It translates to CASGAAFEKYF.

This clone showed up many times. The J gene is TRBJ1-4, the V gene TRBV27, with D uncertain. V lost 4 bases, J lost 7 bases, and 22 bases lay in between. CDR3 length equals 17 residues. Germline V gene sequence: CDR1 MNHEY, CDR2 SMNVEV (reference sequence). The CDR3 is CASSYSQSRMRFEKLFF. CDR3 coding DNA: TGTGCCAGCAGTTACTCCCAGTCCAGGATGAGGTTTGAAAAACTGTTTTTT. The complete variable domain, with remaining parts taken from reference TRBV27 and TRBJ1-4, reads EAQVTQNPRYLITVTGKKLTVTCSQNMNHEYMSWYRQDPGLGLRQIYYSMNVEVTDKGDVPEGYKVSRKEKRNFPLILESPSPNQTSLYFCASSYSQSRMRFEKLFFGSGTQLSVL.

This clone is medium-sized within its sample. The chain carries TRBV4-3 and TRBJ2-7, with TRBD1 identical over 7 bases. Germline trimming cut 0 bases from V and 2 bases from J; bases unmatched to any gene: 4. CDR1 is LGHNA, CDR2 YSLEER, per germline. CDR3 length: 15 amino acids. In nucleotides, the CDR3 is TGCGCCAGCAGCCAAGAGAGGGGGCAGACCTACGAGCAGTACTTC. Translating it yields CASSQERGQTYEQYF.

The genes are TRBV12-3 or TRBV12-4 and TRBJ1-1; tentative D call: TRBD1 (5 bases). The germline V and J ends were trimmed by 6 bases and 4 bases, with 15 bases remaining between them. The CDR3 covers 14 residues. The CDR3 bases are TGTGCCAGCAGGTTATCCGGGGGTACCACTGAAGCTTTCTTT. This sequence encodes CASRLSGGTTEAFF.